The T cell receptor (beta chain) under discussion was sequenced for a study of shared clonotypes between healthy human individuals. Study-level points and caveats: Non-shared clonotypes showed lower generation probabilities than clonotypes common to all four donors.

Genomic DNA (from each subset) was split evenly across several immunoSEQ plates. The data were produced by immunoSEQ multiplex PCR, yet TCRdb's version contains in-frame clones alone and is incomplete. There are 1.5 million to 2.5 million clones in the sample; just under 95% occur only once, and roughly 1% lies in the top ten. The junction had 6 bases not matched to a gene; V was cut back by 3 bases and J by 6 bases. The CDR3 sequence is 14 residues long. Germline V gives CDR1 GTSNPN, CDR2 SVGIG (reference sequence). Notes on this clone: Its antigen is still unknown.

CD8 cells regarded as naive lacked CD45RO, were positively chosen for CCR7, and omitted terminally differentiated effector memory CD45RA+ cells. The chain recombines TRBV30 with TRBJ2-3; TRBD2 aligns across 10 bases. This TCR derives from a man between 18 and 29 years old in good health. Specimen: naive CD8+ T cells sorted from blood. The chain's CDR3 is CAWRPLAGADTQYF. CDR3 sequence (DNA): TGTGCCTGGAGACCTCTAGCGGGGGCGGATACGCAGTATTTT.